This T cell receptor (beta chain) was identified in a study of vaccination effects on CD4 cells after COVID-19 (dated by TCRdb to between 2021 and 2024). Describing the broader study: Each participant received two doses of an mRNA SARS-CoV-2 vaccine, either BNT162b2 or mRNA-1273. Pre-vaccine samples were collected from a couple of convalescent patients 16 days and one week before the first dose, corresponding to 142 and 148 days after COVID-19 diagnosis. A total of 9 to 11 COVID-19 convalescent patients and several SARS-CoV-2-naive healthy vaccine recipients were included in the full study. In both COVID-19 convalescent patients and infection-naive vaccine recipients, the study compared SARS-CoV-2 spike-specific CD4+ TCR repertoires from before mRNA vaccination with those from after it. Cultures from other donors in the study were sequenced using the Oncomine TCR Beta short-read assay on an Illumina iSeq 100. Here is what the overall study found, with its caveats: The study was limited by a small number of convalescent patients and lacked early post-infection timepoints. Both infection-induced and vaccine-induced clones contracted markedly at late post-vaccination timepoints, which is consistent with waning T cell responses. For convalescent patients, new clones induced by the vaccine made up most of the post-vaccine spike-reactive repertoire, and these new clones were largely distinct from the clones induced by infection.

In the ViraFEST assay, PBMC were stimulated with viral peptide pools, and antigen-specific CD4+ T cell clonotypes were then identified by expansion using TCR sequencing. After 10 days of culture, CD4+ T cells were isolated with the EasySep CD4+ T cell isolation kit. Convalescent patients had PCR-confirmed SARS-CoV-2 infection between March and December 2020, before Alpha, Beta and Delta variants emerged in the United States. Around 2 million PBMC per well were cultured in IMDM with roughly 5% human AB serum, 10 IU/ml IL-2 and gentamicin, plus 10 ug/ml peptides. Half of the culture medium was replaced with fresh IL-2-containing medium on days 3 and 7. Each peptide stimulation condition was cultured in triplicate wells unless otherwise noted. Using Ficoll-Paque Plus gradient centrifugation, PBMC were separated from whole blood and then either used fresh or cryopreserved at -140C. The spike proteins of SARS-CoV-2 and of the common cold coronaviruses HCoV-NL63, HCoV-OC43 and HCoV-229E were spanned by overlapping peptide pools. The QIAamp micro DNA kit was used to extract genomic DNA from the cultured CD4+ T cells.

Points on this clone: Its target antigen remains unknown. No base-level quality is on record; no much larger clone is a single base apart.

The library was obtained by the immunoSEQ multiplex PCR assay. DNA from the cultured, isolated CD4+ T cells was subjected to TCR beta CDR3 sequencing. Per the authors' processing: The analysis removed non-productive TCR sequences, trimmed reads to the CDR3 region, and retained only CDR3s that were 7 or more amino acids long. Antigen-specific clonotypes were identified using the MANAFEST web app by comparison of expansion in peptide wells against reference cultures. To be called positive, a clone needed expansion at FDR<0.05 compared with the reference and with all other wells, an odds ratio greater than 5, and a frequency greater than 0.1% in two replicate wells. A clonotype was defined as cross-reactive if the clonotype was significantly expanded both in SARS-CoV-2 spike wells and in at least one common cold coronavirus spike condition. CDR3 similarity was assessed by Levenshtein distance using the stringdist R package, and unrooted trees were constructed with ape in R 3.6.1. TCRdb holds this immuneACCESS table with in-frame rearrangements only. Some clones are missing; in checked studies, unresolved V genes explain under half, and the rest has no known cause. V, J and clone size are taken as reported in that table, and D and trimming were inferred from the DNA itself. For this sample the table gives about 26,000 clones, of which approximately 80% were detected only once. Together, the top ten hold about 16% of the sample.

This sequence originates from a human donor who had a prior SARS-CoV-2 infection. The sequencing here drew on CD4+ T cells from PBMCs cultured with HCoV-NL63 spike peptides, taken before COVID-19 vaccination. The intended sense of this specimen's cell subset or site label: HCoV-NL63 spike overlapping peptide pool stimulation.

The nucleotide sequence reads TGTGCCAGCAGTGAATTGGGTGGGGCGAACACCGGGGAGCTGTTTTTT. The encoded protein is CASSELGGANTGELFF. Here the chain combines TRBV25-1 and TRBJ2-2, with no confidently assigned D gene. According to the germline V gene, CDR1 reads MGHDK and CDR2 reads SYGVNS. The CDR3, from cysteine to phenylalanine, totals 16 residues. Here the CDR3 DNA is all that survives: 48 bases in frame from base 1. Trimming takes 1 base from V and 0 bases from J, and the germline ends sit 9 bases apart.